This T cell receptor (beta chain) stems from a study of T cells in Graves' hyperthyroidism and ophthalmopathy. This clonotype was recorded a few times. As yet, its antigen is unknown. The CDR3 regions of TCR beta were amplified from RNA transcripts. The HTBI primer set was used in a first-round RT-PCR of the TCR CDR3. A single record per CDR3 protein comes from TCRdb applying MiXCR to the multiplex PCR reads. This sample has about 480,000 distinct CDR3 sequences, with roughly 14% found just once. Study outcomes and limitations: Most thyroid-expanded clonotypes above 0.001 were also found in blood.

The V and J ends lost 4 bases and 4 bases, in that order; junction bases with no gene match: 9. Germline values: CDR1 SEHNR, CDR2 FQNEAQ (reference sequence). CDR3 length: 15 amino acids. Sequenced sample: blood. The sequence was collected from a young woman with Graves' hyperthyroidism. The V and J genes are TRBV7-9 and TRBJ1-2; 7 nucleotides agree with TRBD1. The CDR3 nucleotides are TGTGCCAGCAGCTACCCCCGACAGGGATCCTATGGCTACACCTTC. Translated, it gives CASSYPRQGSYGYTF.